This TCR beta chain is drawn from a study of T cell clonotyping in hematopoietic cell transplantation. The CDR3 loop spans 13 amino acids. The J segment lost 12 bases and the V segment lost 3 bases, leaving 14 bases of the junction unmatched. In germline, CDR1 is GTSNPN, CDR2 SVGIG (reference sequence). Method: immunoSEQ multiplex PCR; TCRdb's copy keeps in-frame clones and lacks some. The sample has roughly 4,800 clones, around 17% seen once. Sequencing used PBMCs, obtained 180 days after allogeneic stem cell transplant. The TCR was taken from a male patient in his late teens or twenties who had an allogeneic stem cell transplant, so the T cells may come from the graft donor. Some clones in this sample may be carry-over from other donors' samples. The genes are TRBV30 and TRBJ2-7; 7 nucleotides agree with TRBD2. The CDR3 protein is CAWREAGSAYRYF. CDR3 sequence (DNA): TGTGCCTGGAGGGAAGCGGGATCGGCTTATAGGTACTTC. The whole variable domain, filled in from reference TRBV30 and TRBJ2-7, reads SQTIHQWPATLVQPVGSPLSLECTVEGTSNPNLYWYRQAAGRGLQLLFYSVGIGQISSEVPQNLSASRPQDRQFILSSKKLLLSDSGFYLCAWREAGSAYRYFGPGTRLTVT.